The TCR beta chain described here comes from a study of cytomegalovirus exposure and HLA in healthy donors. Study-wide results and limits: Per a later analysis, 15,000 to 20,000 TCR beta sequences showed association with HLA alleles at 0.05 false discovery rate.

Remarks on this clone: Its matching antigen is unknown.

Between the trimmed V and J ends, which lost 1 base and 9 bases, there was a span of 16 bases. CDR1 LNHNV and CDR2 YYDKDF come from the germline V gene (reference sequence). The CDR3 consists of 16 residues. The PCR made use of 60 Vbeta and 13 Jbeta primers. Generated by immunoSEQ multiplex PCR, the TCRdb table keeps only in-frame clones and is missing some. Of roughly 160,000 clones listed, around 80% are singletons. Sequencing was performed on PBMCs. The clonotype comes from a woman aged 25 to 45 in good health and CMV-seropositive. J is TRBJ1-6 and V is TRBV15, with D possibly being TRBD1 (6 bases). CDR3 residues: CATSRGGGALGSPLHF. Written as DNA, the CDR3 is TGTGCCACCAGCAGAGGTGGGGGGGCCTTGGGTTCACCCCTCCACTTT.